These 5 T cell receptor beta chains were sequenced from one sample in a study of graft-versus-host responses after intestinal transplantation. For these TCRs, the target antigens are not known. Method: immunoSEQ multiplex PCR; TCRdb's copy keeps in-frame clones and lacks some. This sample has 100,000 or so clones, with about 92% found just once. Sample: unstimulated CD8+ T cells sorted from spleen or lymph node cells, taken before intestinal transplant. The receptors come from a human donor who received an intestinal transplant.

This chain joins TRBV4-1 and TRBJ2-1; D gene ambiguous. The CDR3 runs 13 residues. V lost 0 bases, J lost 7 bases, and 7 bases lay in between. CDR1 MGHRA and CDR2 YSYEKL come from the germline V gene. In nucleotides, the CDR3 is TGCGCCAGCAGCCAAGATGTCACAAATGAGCAGTTCTTC. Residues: CASSQDVTNEQFF.

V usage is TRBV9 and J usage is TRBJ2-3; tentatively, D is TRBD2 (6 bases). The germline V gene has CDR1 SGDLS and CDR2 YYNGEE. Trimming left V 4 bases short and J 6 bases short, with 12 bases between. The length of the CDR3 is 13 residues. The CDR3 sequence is CASSPRDSDTQYF. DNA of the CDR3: TGTGCCAGCAGCCCCCGGGACTCCGATACGCAGTATTTT.

This CDR3 reads CASSFMTGELFF. The CDR3 region has the DNA TGTGCCAGCAGCTTTATGACCGGGGAGCTGTTTTTT. This chain links TRBV11-2 with TRBJ2-2; D is uncertain. CDR1 and CDR2 (germline): SGHAT, FQNNGV. The CDR3 is 12 amino acids. V lost 3 bases, J lost 5 bases, and 4 bases lay in between.

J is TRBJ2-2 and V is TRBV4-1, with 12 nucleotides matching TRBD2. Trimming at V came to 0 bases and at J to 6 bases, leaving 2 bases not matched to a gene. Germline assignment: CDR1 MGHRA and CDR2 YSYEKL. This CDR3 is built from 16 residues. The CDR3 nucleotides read TGCGCCAGCAGCCAAGATACTAGCGGGGGGTCCGGGGAGCTGTTTTTT. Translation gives CASSQDTSGGSGELFF.

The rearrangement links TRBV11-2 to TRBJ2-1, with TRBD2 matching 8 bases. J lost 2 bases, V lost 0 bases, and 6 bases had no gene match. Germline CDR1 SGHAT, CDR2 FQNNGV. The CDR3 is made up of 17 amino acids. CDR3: CASSLEYGGATYNEQFF. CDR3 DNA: TGTGCCAGCAGCTTAGAGTACGGGGGGGCCACCTACAATGAGCAGTTCTTC.